Listed below are T cell receptor beta chains from one sample, sequenced in a study of T cell repertoires in cytomegalovirus infection. Each CDR3 protein is one row after TCRdb ran MiXCR on the reads. The repertoire has fewer than 1,000,000 distinct CDR3 sequences, 30% to 40% of them found once; the top ten carry 10% to 15%. For these TCRs, the target antigens are not known. This specimen consisted of cultured CD8+ T cells from PBMCs, obtained from culture after CMV antigen stimulation. These receptors all stem from a human donor in good health (CMV status not recorded). Some clones in this sample may be carry-over from other donors' samples. CDR3s include the opening cysteine and the closing phenylalanine or tryptophan. A D gene is named only where the DNA matches it firmly. Clone size is shown for a subset of rows, as once, few, many or a class of expanded clone.

D gene: NA; V gene: TRBV4-1; clone size: NA; J gene: TRBJ1-5; CDR3 protein: CASSQVSVGQPQHF; CDR3 DNA: TGCGCCAGCAGCCAAGTGAGTGTTGGGCAGCCCCAGCATTTT
D gene: NA; V gene: TRBV7-2; clone size: many; J gene: TRBJ2-5; CDR3 protein: CASSPAGLTKETQYF; CDR3 DNA: TGTGCCAGCAGCCCCGCCGGACTAACCAAAGAGACCCAGTACTTC
D gene: NA; V gene: TRBV18; clone size: NA; J gene: TRBJ2-7; CDR3 protein: CASSPPQGEEQYF; CDR3 DNA: TGTGCCAGCTCACCACCGCAGGGTGAAGAGCAGTACTTC
D gene: NA; V gene: TRBV7-6; clone size: NA; J gene: TRBJ2-1; CDR3 protein: CASSSPGDLINEQFF; CDR3 DNA: TGTGCCAGCAGCTCACCAGGGGACTTAATTAATGAGCAGTTCTTC
D gene: NA; V gene: TRBV12-3/TRBV12-4; clone size: NA; J gene: TRBJ2-1; CDR3 protein: CASTLSTGFSYNEQFF; CDR3 DNA: TGTGCCAGCACCCTCTCGACAGGTTTTTCCTACAATGAGCAGTTCTTC
D gene: NA; V gene: TRBV6-2/TRBV6-3; clone size: NA; J gene: TRBJ2-2; CDR3 protein: CASSFALWGHREDTGELFF; CDR3 DNA: TGTGCCAGCAGCTTCGCCCTCTGGGGGCACCGAGAGGACACCGGGGAGCTGTTTTTT
D gene: TRBD1; V gene: TRBV4-1; clone size: NA; J gene: TRBJ1-1; CDR3 protein: CASSHLGQGGLTEAFF; CDR3 DNA: TGCGCCAGCAGCCATCTCGGACAGGGCGGGTTGACTGAAGCTTTCTTT
D gene: TRBD2; V gene: TRBV4-1; clone size: NA; J gene: TRBJ2-2; CDR3 protein: CASSQAVAGATGELFF; CDR3 DNA: TGCGCCAGCAGCCAAGCGGTAGCGGGGGCCACCGGGGAGCTGTTTTTT
D gene: TRBD1; V gene: TRBV7-9; clone size: NA; J gene: TRBJ2-2; CDR3 protein: CASSSGQLFTGELFF; CDR3 DNA: TGTGCCAGCAGCTCGGGACAGCTTTTCACCGGGGAGCTGTTTTTT
D gene: NA; V gene: TRBV19; clone size: NA; J gene: TRBJ2-5; CDR3 protein: CASSINAGAGETQYF; CDR3 DNA: TGTGCCAGTAGTATTAACGCAGGGGCGGGAGAGACCCAGTACTTC
D gene: NA; V gene: TRBV24-1; clone size: few; J gene: TRBJ1-2; CDR3 protein: CATSEAGYNYGYTF; CDR3 DNA: TGTGCCACCAGTGAGGCAGGATATAACTATGGCTACACCTTC
D gene: NA; V gene: TRBV6-6; clone size: NA; J gene: TRBJ2-2; CDR3 protein: CASSYGQEATGELFF; CDR3 DNA: TGTGCCAGCAGTTACGGTCAGGAGGCCACCGGGGAGCTGTTTTTT
D gene: TRBD1; V gene: TRBV24-1; clone size: NA; J gene: TRBJ2-4; CDR3 protein: CATSDSGQGAFIQYF; CDR3 DNA: TGTGCCACCAGTGACTCGGGACAGGGGGCGTTCATTCAGTACTTC
D gene: NA; V gene: TRBV6-2/TRBV6-3; clone size: NA; J gene: TRBJ2-1; CDR3 protein: CASSLTSRWDNEQFF; CDR3 DNA: TGTGCCAGCAGTCTAACCTCTCGCTGGGACAATGAGCAGTTCTTC
D gene: TRBD1; V gene: TRBV10-2; clone size: NA; J gene: TRBJ2-5; CDR3 protein: CASGRTGRVYGETQYF; CDR3 DNA: TGCGCCAGCGGAAGGACAGGGCGTGTTTATGGGGAGACCCAGTACTTC
D gene: NA; V gene: TRBV5-5; clone size: NA; J gene: TRBJ2-2; CDR3 protein: CASSLGRVGELFF; CDR3 DNA: TGTGCCAGCAGCTTGGGTAGAGTAGGGGAGCTGTTTTTT
D gene: TRBD2; V gene: TRBV6-1; clone size: NA; J gene: TRBJ2-3; CDR3 protein: CASNPLAGLSTDTQYF; CDR3 DNA: TGTGCCAGCAATCCACTAGCGGGGCTTAGCACAGATACGCAGTATTTT
D gene: NA; V gene: TRBV27; clone size: NA; J gene: TRBJ2-2; CDR3 protein: CASSFVGPTTGELFF; CDR3 DNA: TGTGCCAGCAGTTTTGTGGGCCCAACCACCGGGGAGCTGTTTTTT
D gene: NA; V gene: TRBV5-5; clone size: NA; J gene: TRBJ2-3; CDR3 protein: CASIPSRHQTDTQYF; CDR3 DNA: TGTGCCAGCATCCCCTCGCGACATCAGACAGATACGCAGTATTTT
D gene: TRBD1; V gene: TRBV6-5; clone size: few; J gene: TRBJ1-6; CDR3 protein: CASSYGQGASNSPLHF; CDR3 DNA: TGTGCCAGCAGTTACGGACAGGGGGCCAGTAATTCACCCCTCCACTTT
D gene: NA; V gene: TRBV7-9; clone size: few; J gene: TRBJ2-3; CDR3 protein: CASSQSRATDTQYF; CDR3 DNA: TGTGCCAGCAGCCAAAGCCGGGCCACAGATACGCAGTATTTT
D gene: TRBD1; V gene: TRBV5-6; clone size: few; J gene: TRBJ2-1; CDR3 protein: CASTSARDSIYNEQFF; CDR3 DNA: TGTGCCAGCACCAGTGCCCGGGACAGCATCTACAATGAGCAGTTCTTC
D gene: TRBD1; V gene: TRBV2; clone size: few; J gene: TRBJ1-4; CDR3 protein: CASSDMGQCNF; CDR3 DNA: TGTGCCAGCAGCGATATGGGACAGTGTAATTTT
D gene: TRBD2; V gene: TRBV7-8; clone size: few; J gene: TRBJ2-7; CDR3 protein: CASSLGLAETPYEQYF; CDR3 DNA: TGTGCCAGCAGCTTAGGACTAGCGGAGACCCCCTACGAGCAGTACTTC
D gene: NA; V gene: TRBV13; clone size: few; J gene: TRBJ2-2; CDR3 protein: CASSLVLGGELFF; CDR3 DNA: TGTGCCAGCAGCTTAGTGCTTGGCGGGGAGCTGTTTTTT
D gene: NA; V gene: TRBV5-4; clone size: NA; J gene: TRBJ1-6; CDR3 protein: CASSLGRGNNSPLHF; CDR3 DNA: TGTGCCAGCAGCTTGGGTCGGGGGAATAATTCACCCCTCCACTTT
D gene: TRBD2; V gene: TRBV27; clone size: few; J gene: TRBJ2-3; CDR3 protein: CASTIAGGHTDTQYF; CDR3 DNA: TGTGCCAGCACCATAGCGGGGGGTCACACAGATACGCAGTATTTT
D gene: NA; V gene: TRBV12-3/TRBV12-4; clone size: few; J gene: TRBJ1-4; CDR3 protein: CASSGGPEIEKLFF; CDR3 DNA: TGTGCCAGCAGTGGGGGACCAGAAATTGAAAAACTGTTTTTT
D gene: TRBD1; V gene: TRBV20-1; clone size: NA; J gene: TRBJ1-6; CDR3 protein: CSALSRDRGLLASPLHF; CDR3 DNA: TGCAGTGCCCTTAGCCGGGACAGGGGGCTATTGGCTTCACCCCTCCACTTT
D gene: NA; V gene: TRBV19; clone size: few; J gene: TRBJ1-4; CDR3 protein: CASSMGDGEKLFF; CDR3 DNA: TGTGCCAGTAGTATGGGGGACGGTGAAAAACTGTTTTTT
D gene: NA; V gene: TRBV4-1; clone size: many; J gene: TRBJ2-1; CDR3 protein: CASSEFFSVTPSYNEQFF; CDR3 DNA: TGCGCCAGCAGCGAATTCTTTAGCGTTACACCCTCCTACAATGAGCAGTTCTTC
D gene: TRBD1; V gene: TRBV6-4; clone size: once; J gene: TRBJ1-1; CDR3 protein: CASSERQGLTEAFF; CDR3 DNA: TGTGCCAGCAGTGAACGACAGGGGTTGACTGAAGCTTTCTTT
D gene: NA; V gene: TRBV7-8; clone size: few; J gene: TRBJ1-1; CDR3 protein: CASSPSGVPEAFF; CDR3 DNA: TGTGCCAGCAGCCCCTCGGGGGTCCCTGAAGCTTTCTTT
D gene: NA; V gene: TRBV3-1; clone size: NA; J gene: TRBJ2-7; CDR3 protein: CASSQAGFSYEQYF; CDR3 DNA: TGTGCCAGCAGCCAGGCGGGCTTCTCCTACGAGCAGTACTTC
D gene: NA; V gene: TRBV6-5; clone size: NA; J gene: TRBJ2-7; CDR3 protein: CASSYSRYQNYEQYF; CDR3 DNA: TGTGCCAGCAGTTACTCGAGGTACCAGAACTACGAGCAGTACTTC
D gene: NA; V gene: TRBV12-3/TRBV12-4; clone size: NA; J gene: TRBJ2-7; CDR3 protein: CASSPFIGSYYEQYF; CDR3 DNA: TGTGCCAGCAGCCCGTTCATCGGCAGCTACTACGAGCAGTACTTC
D gene: TRBD2; V gene: TRBV5-5; clone size: NA; J gene: TRBJ2-3; CDR3 protein: CASSPRPSGGGTDTQYF; CDR3 DNA: TGTGCCAGCAGCCCCCGCCCTAGCGGGGGGGGTACAGATACGCAGTATTTT
D gene: NA; V gene: TRBV6-2/TRBV6-3; clone size: NA; J gene: TRBJ2-7; CDR3 protein: CASSYHPDGASTGYEQYF; CDR3 DNA: TGTGCCAGCAGTTACCACCCCGACGGGGCGTCGACCGGCTACGAGCAGTACTTC
D gene: NA; V gene: TRBV27; clone size: NA; J gene: TRBJ2-3; CDR3 protein: CASSLSMDTDTQYF; CDR3 DNA: TGTGCCAGCAGTTTATCGATGGACACAGATACGCAGTATTTT
D gene: NA; V gene: TRBV27; clone size: many; J gene: TRBJ1-5; CDR3 protein: CASSLGRAQPQHF; CDR3 DNA: TGTGCCAGCAGTTTGGGCAGGGCCCAGCCCCAGCATTTT
D gene: TRBD2; V gene: TRBV2; clone size: NA; J gene: TRBJ2-7; CDR3 protein: CASLGIGERGVYEQYF; CDR3 DNA: TGTGCCAGCCTGGGGATAGGTGAGCGGGGGGTCTACGAGCAGTACTTC
D gene: NA; V gene: TRBV7-8; clone size: many; J gene: TRBJ1-1; CDR3 protein: CASSLTPRGTEAFF; CDR3 DNA: TGTGCCAGCAGCTTAACCCCGAGGGGCACTGAAGCTTTCTTT
D gene: NA; V gene: TRBV19; clone size: NA; J gene: TRBJ1-1; CDR3 protein: CASSPRSHTEAFF; CDR3 DNA: TGTGCCAGTAGTCCCCGGTCCCACACTGAAGCTTTCTTT
D gene: NA; V gene: TRBV10-3; clone size: few; J gene: TRBJ2-7; CDR3 protein: CAITAGTDYEQYF; CDR3 DNA: TGTGCCATCACCGCCGGGACGGATTACGAGCAGTACTTC
D gene: TRBD1; V gene: TRBV6-2/TRBV6-3; clone size: NA; J gene: TRBJ2-5; CDR3 protein: CASSYSRTGGGETQYF; CDR3 DNA: TGTGCCAGCAGTTACTCGAGGACAGGGGGCGGTGAGACCCAGTACTTC
D gene: NA; V gene: TRBV4-1; clone size: NA; J gene: TRBJ2-3; CDR3 protein: CASSHGRGLTDTQYF; CDR3 DNA: TGCGCCAGCAGCCATGGCAGGGGTCTAACAGATACGCAGTATTTT
D gene: TRBD1; V gene: TRBV25-1; clone size: NA; J gene: TRBJ1-2; CDR3 protein: CASSPWTGDLNYGYTF; CDR3 DNA: TGTGCCAGCAGTCCCTGGACAGGGGACCTTAACTATGGCTACACCTTC
D gene: NA; V gene: TRBV7-6; clone size: NA; J gene: TRBJ2-1; CDR3 protein: CASSLARGRYNEQFF; CDR3 DNA: TGTGCCAGCAGCTTAGCACGAGGGCGGTACAATGAGCAGTTCTTC
D gene: TRBD2; V gene: TRBV12-3/TRBV12-4; clone size: many; J gene: TRBJ2-3; CDR3 protein: CASSPLAGGIDTQYF; CDR3 DNA: TGTGCCAGCAGTCCACTAGCGGGGGGAATAGATACGCAGTATTTT
D gene: NA; V gene: TRBV20-1; clone size: few; J gene: TRBJ1-1; CDR3 protein: CSARTMNTEAFF; CDR3 DNA: TGCAGTGCTAGAACGATGAACACTGAAGCTTTCTTT
D gene: NA; V gene: TRBV29-1; clone size: NA; J gene: TRBJ1-1; CDR3 protein: CSAWGGAEAFF; CDR3 DNA: TGCAGCGCATGGGGGGGCGCTGAAGCTTTCTTT
D gene: NA; V gene: TRBV4-1; clone size: few; J gene: TRBJ2-7; CDR3 protein: CASSQAPQSSYEQYF; CDR3 DNA: TGCGCCAGCAGCCAAGCTCCTCAGAGCTCCTACGAGCAGTACTTC
D gene: TRBD1; V gene: TRBV10-3; clone size: few; J gene: TRBJ1-1; CDR3 protein: CAISEKTGGTEAFF; CDR3 DNA: TGTGCCATCAGTGAGAAGACAGGGGGAACTGAAGCTTTCTTT
D gene: NA; V gene: TRBV4-1; clone size: NA; J gene: TRBJ1-5; CDR3 protein: CASRGEGGPQPQHF; CDR3 DNA: TGCGCCAGCAGGGGGGAGGGAGGACCTCAGCCCCAGCATTTT
D gene: NA; V gene: TRBV12-3/TRBV12-4; clone size: few; J gene: TRBJ2-1; CDR3 protein: CASSPTPTGEQFF; CDR3 DNA: TGTGCCAGCAGTCCTACCCCGACCGGTGAGCAGTTCTTC